This T cell receptor beta chain was found in a study of cytomegalovirus exposure and HLA in healthy donors. Notes on the study in general: Later on, analysis showed that most CMV-associated TCR beta chains appeared to be HLA-restricted. According to an earlier analysis, most TCR beta V segments yielded productive rearrangements about 90% or about 30% of the time. Immune exposure information comprised only CMV serostatus. Accurate predictions that matched the HLA-A and HLA-B alleles of most subjects were reportedly made from TCR beta sequences.

Remarks on this clone: Its matching antigen is unknown.

V shed 4 bases and J 7 bases; nucleotides not matched to a gene: 21. This CDR3 has 19 residues. Germline CDR1 reads MDHEN; CDR2 reads SYDVKM. PCR involved 60 Vbeta and 13 Jbeta primers. Using immunoSEQ multiplex PCR, the repertoire was profiled, and TCRdb retains in-frame clones only, with some absent. The sample lists 110,000 to 150,000 clones; about 80% were seen once. The chain links TRBV28 to TRBJ1-4, with 7 nucleotides matching TRBD1. The TCR sequence derives from a female donor in good health and CMV-seronegative. Sequencing used PBMCs. Here the CDR3 reads CASSSKRTGIPLPGEKLFF. Here the CDR3 DNA reads TGTGCCAGCAGTTCAAAAAGGACAGGCATTCCTCTGCCGGGTGAAAAACTGTTTTTT. Full variable domain (rest looked up from reference TRBV28 and TRBJ1-4): DVKVTQSSRYLVKRTGEKVFLECVQDMDHENMFWYRQDPGLGLRLIYFSYDVKMKEKGDIPEGYSVSREKKERFSLILESASTNQTSMYLCASSSKRTGIPLPGEKLFFGSGTQLSVL.